The clone carrying this T cell receptor (beta chain) was detected ten times or more. Its cognate antigen is unknown. V was pared by 0 bases and J by 4 bases, with 11 bases of the junction left unmatched. Germline CDR1 and CDR2: SGHRS and YFSETQ. This CDR3 has 17 residues. From the 5' RACE reads, TCRdb called clonotypes with MiXCR, one entry per CDR3 protein. The table shows roughly 130,000 distinct CDR3 sequences, with around 7% occurring only once. This entry is derived from a study of CD8 T cells in ankylosing spondylitis. Whole-study findings and limits: Earlier authors reported some of these motif variants in reactive arthritis synovial fluid and blood.

The receptor was derived from a male donor with ankylosing spondylitis or in good health (not recorded which). The chain uses TRBV5-1 and TRBJ2-3; TRBD1 aligns across 7 bases. Specimen: blood, either unsorted or a sorted T cell fraction (not recorded which). CDR3 in amino acids: CASSLVGTANSADTQYF. CDR3 coding DNA: TGCGCCAGCAGCTTGGTGGGGACAGCGAATAGCGCAGATACGCAGTATTTT.